This is a list of T cell receptor beta chains from one sample in a study of early T cells in non-severe SARS-CoV-2 infection. TCRdb ran MiXCR on the 5' RACE reads and lists one entry per CDR3 protein. This sample has more than 55,000 distinct CDR3 sequences, with approximately 12% found just once. Sequencing was performed on whole blood. These receptors all come from an adult who was a healthcare worker with PCR-confirmed SARS-CoV-2 infection or an uninfected control (not recorded which). Both conserved end residues are part of each CDR3. The D gene is left open where the match is weak. Part of the rows lack a size; the others show once, few, many or a class for expanded clones.

TRBV11-2	NA	NA	TRBJ2-7	TGTGCCAGTAAACCCCCGGGACGCCCGACGGACGAGCAGTACTTC	CASKPPGRPTDEQYF
TRBV5-1	NA	NA	TRBJ2-7	TGCGCCAGCAGCTTGGTAGGGGCACACGAGCAGTACTTC	CASSLVGAHEQYF
TRBV28	few	NA	TRBJ2-5	TGTGCCAGCAGTTTCAATGCGGGCCGAGAAATAGAGACCCAGTACTTC	CASSFNAGREIETQYF
TRBV20-1	many	NA	TRBJ1-2	TGCAGTGCTACTGACAGCCCCGTCTATGGCTACACCTTC	CSATDSPVYGYTF
TRBV3-1	few	TRBD2	TRBJ2-1	TGTGCCAGCAGGTCCGGGACTAGCGGGGGAAATGAGCAGTTCTTC	CASRSGTSGGNEQFF
TRBV18	NA	TRBD1	TRBJ2-1	TGTGCCAGCTCACCACCCGGGACAGGGGTTCGGCAGTTCTTC	CASSPPGTGVRQFF
TRBV28	NA	TRBD1	TRBJ2-7	TGTGCCAGCAGTTCACCCGGGACAGGGATCTACGAGCAGTACTTC	CASSSPGTGIYEQYF
TRBV27	few	TRBD2	TRBJ2-1	TGTGCCAGCAGTTTTGCGGGAGACAATGAGCAGTTCTTC	CASSFAGDNEQFF
TRBV3-1	many	TRBD2	TRBJ2-3	TGTGCCAGCAGCCACTCTGGCGGGGGAAAGGATACGCAGTATTTT	CASSHSGGGKDTQYF
TRBV7-9	few	NA	TRBJ1-4	TGTGCCAGCAGTTATGACAGTAATGAAAAACTGTTTTTT	CASSYDSNEKLFF
TRBV18	NA	NA	TRBJ1-1	TGTGCCAGCTCACGTCAGGCTGAGAACACTGAAGCTTTCTTT	CASSRQAENTEAFF
TRBV12-3/TRBV12-4	NA	NA	TRBJ2-1	TGTGCCAGCACCCCCCCGAATTCTGGGGCAAGATTCTACAATGAGCAGTTCTTC	CASTPPNSGARFYNEQFF
TRBV19	NA	TRBD2	TRBJ2-2	TGTGCCAGTAGTACCGGGACTAGCGGGAGGCACACCGGGGAGCTGTTTTTT	CASSTGTSGRHTGELFF
TRBV23-1	few	NA	TRBJ2-1	TGCGCCAGCAGCCAAGCTGATGAGCAGTTCTTC	CASSQADEQFF
TRBV7-9	few	NA	TRBJ1-4	TGTGCCAGCAGCTTAGCAGCCAATAATGAAAAACTGTTTTTT	CASSLAANNEKLFF
TRBV28	few	NA	TRBJ2-7	TGTGCCAGCTGCGTTCGCTCCTACGAGCAGTACTTC	CASCVRSYEQYF
TRBV24-1	many	NA	TRBJ1-1	TGTGCCACCAGTGATTTCGGGCAGGGCACGGGCTTGAGACACTCAAACACTGAAGCTTTCTTT	CATSDFGQGTGLRHSNTEAFF
TRBV20-1	NA	TRBD1	TRBJ2-2	TGCAGTGCTGGGACAGGCGGCACCGGGGAGCTGTTTTTT	CSAGTGGTGELFF
TRBV11-2	NA	NA	TRBJ2-1	TGTGCCAGCAGCTTTACAGGGTACAATGAGCAGTTCTTC	CASSFTGYNEQFF
TRBV29-1	many	TRBD1	TRBJ1-1	TGCAGCACACCAGGGGGGGGTATTGAAGCTTTCTTT	CSTPGGGIEAFF
TRBV7-9	few	NA	TRBJ2-1	TGTGCCAGCACCGGGGGAGGAAATGAGCAGTTCTTC	CASTGGGNEQFF
TRBV29-1	many	NA	TRBJ2-7	TGCAGCGGGGACTCTTCCTCGGGTGAGCAGTACTTC	CSGDSSSGEQYF
TRBV10-3	few	NA	TRBJ1-1	TGTGCCATCAAACTGGGTGGAGACCAGAACACTGAAGCTTTCTTT	CAIKLGGDQNTEAFF
TRBV3-1	NA	TRBD1	TRBJ1-6	TGTGCCAGCAGCCAAGAGACGGGCAGGGGGCAAACGTCCCTCCACTTT	CASSQETGRGQTSLHF
TRBV12-3/TRBV12-4	NA	TRBD2	TRBJ2-1	TGTGCCAGCAGTCCTATCCGCGTGACTAGCGGGGGAGGCTATGAGCAGTTCTTC	CASSPIRVTSGGGYEQFF
TRBV6-1	NA	NA	TRBJ1-1	TGTGCCAGCAGTACTAGGACAAACACTGAAGCTTTCTTT	CASSTRTNTEAFF
TRBV2	many	NA	TRBJ2-7	TGTGCCAGCAGTCGAGACCGCCGGGAGCAGTACTTC	CASSRDRREQYF
TRBV25-1	few	NA	TRBJ2-5	TGTGCCAGCAGGACCTGGCTTGGCATCCAAGAGACCCAGTACTTC	CASRTWLGIQETQYF
TRBV6-5	NA	TRBD1	TRBJ1-3	TGTGCCAGCAGTTATGGGACAGCCTCTGGAAACACCATATATTTT	CASSYGTASGNTIYF
TRBV9	many	NA	TRBJ2-1	TGTGCCAGCAGCTCAAGGGGTGGCAGGGTTTTAGATGAGCAGTTCTTC	CASSSRGGRVLDEQFF
TRBV6-5	many	NA	TRBJ1-1	TGTGCCAGCAGTTACTCGCAGGGGAGAAACAGGGCTGAAGCTTTCTTT	CASSYSQGRNRAEAFF
TRBV28	NA	TRBD2	TRBJ2-4	TGTGCCAGCAGAGGACGACTAGCGGGACCCCCCTTAGCCAAAAACATTCAGTACTTC	CASRGRLAGPPLAKNIQYF
TRBV5-4	NA	TRBD2	TRBJ2-5	TGTGCCAGCAGCTTGGCCCGACGAGGGGCGGGGGATGAGACCCAGTACTTC	CASSLARRGAGDETQYF
TRBV20-1	NA	TRBD2	TRBJ2-5	TGCAGTGCTAGAGATAGTCCGGGACTAGGAGAGACCCAGTACTTC	CSARDSPGLGETQYF
TRBV20-1	many	TRBD1	TRBJ1-1	TGCAGTGCTAGAGCCTCCGGGACAGGGGCGGCTGAAGCTTTCTTT	CSARASGTGAAEAFF
TRBV6-1	many	NA	TRBJ1-1	TGTGCCAGCAGTGTTGGAGGGGTGAACACTGAAGCTTTCTTT	CASSVGGVNTEAFF
TRBV18	NA	NA	TRBJ2-1	TGTGCCAGCTCACCATGGGATAGCTCCTACAATGAGCAGTTCTTC	CASSPWDSSYNEQFF
TRBV28	many	NA	TRBJ1-5	TGTGCCAGCAGGTCGCGAAGGCAGCCCCAGCATTTT	CASRSRRQPQHF
TRBV3-1	many	NA	TRBJ1-2	TGTGCCAGCAGCCAAGATGGGGGAGGTGGCTACACCTTC	CASSQDGGGGYTF
TRBV10-2	NA	TRBD1	TRBJ2-5	TGCGTCAGTGCGCCGGGACAGGGAAAAGAGACCCAGTACTTC	CVSAPGQGKETQYF
TRBV9	few	NA	TRBJ1-2	TGTGCCAGCAGCGTAGATCCTGGACAGACGTCTGGCTACACCTTC	CASSVDPGQTSGYTF
TRBV3-1	few	NA	TRBJ2-7	TGTGCCAGCAGCCAGACCCCCTACGAGCAGTACTTC	CASSQTPYEQYF
TRBV7-9	NA	NA	TRBJ1-1	TGTGCCAGCAGCTTAGAGTCGGGCACTGAAGCTTTCTTT	CASSLESGTEAFF